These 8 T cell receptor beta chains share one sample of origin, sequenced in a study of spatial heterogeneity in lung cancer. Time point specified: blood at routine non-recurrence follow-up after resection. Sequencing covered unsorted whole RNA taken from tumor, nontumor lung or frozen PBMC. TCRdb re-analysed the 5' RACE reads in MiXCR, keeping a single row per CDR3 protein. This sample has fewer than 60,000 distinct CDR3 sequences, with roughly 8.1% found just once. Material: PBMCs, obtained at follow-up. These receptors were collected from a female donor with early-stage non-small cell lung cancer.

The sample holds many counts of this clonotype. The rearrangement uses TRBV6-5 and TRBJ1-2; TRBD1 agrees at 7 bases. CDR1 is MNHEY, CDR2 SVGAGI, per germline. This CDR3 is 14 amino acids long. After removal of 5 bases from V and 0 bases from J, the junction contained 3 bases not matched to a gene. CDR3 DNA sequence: TGTGCCAGCAGTCCAGGGGGACCTAACTATGGCTACACCTTC. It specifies CASSPGGPNYGYTF.

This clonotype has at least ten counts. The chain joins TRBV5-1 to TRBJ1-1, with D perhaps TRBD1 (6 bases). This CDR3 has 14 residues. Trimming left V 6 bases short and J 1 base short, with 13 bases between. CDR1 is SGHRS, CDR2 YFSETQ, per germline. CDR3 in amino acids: CASTGAVRNTEAFF. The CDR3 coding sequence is TGCGCCAGCACAGGGGCCGTAAGGAACACTGAAGCTTTCTTT. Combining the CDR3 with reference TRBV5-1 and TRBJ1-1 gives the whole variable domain KAGVTQTPRYLIKTRGQQVTLSCSPISGHRSVSWYQQTPGQGLQFLFEYFSETQRNKGNFPGRFSGRQFSNSRSEMNVSTLELGDSALYLCASTGAVRNTEAFFGQGTRLTVV.

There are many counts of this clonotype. The chain's CDR3 is CATSGIGTGNQPQHF. CDR3 coding DNA: TGTGCCACCAGTGGGATCGGGACAGGCAATCAGCCCCAGCATTTT. The chain couples TRBV24-1 to TRBJ1-5; 7 nucleotides match TRBD1. Unmatched junction bases numbered 5, after V lost 5 bases and J lost 2 bases. Germline CDR1 KGHDR, CDR2 SFDVKD. The CDR3 is 15 amino acids.

The CDR3 sequence: CSAIAGGPDTQYF. The CDR3, as DNA: TGCAGTGCTATAGCGGGGGGGCCAGATACGCAGTATTTT. J is TRBJ2-3 and V is TRBV20-1; 11 nucleotides match TRBD2. CDR1 is DFQATT and CDR2 is SNEGSKA in the germline V gene (reference sequence). V shed 4 bases and J 4 bases; nucleotides not matched to a gene: 1. The CDR3 is made up of 13 amino acids.

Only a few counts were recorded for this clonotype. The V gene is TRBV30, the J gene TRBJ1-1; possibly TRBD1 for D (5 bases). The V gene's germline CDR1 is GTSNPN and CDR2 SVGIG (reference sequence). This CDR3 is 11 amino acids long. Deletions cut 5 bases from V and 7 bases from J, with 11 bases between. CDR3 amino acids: CAWDSRNEAFF. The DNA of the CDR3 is TGTGCCTGGGACAGCCGGAATGAAGCTTTCTTT.

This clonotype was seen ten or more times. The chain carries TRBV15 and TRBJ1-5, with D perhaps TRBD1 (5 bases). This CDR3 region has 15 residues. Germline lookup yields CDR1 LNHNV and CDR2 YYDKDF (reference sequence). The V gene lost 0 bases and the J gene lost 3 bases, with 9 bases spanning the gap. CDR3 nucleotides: TGTGCCACCAGCAGAGAGTGGGGGTCCAATCAGCCCCAGCATTTT. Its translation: CATSREWGSNQPQHF.

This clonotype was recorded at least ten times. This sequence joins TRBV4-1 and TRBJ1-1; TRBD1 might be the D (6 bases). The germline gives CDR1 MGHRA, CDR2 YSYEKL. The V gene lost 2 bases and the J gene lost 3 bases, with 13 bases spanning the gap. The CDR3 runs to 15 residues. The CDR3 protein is CASSQMGGPYTEAFF. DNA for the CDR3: TGCGCCAGCAGCCAAATGGGGGGCCCTTACACTGAAGCTTTCTTT.

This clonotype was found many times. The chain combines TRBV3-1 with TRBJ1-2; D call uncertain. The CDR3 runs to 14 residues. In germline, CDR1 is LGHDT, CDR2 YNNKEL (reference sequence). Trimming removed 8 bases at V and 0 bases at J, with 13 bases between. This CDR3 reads CASAKTEANYGYTF. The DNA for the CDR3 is TGTGCCAGCGCAAAGACCGAAGCTAACTATGGCTACACCTTC.